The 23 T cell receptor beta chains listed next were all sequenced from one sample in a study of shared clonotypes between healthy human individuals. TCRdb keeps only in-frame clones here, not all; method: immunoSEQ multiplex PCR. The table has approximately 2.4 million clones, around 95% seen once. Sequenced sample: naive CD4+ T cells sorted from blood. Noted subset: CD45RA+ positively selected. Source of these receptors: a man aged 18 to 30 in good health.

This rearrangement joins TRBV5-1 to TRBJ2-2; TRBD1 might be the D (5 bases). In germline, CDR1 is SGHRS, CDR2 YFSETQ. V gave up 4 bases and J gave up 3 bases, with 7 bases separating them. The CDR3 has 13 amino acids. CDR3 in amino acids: CASSEQDTGELFF. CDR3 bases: TGCGCCAGCAGCGAACAGGACACCGGGGAGCTGTTTTTT. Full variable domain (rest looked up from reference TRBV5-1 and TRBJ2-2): KAGVTQTPRYLIKTRGQQVTLSCSPISGHRSVSWYQQTPGQGLQFLFEYFSETQRNKGNFPGRFSGRQFSNSRSEMNVSTLELGDSALYLCASSEQDTGELFFGEGSRLTVL.

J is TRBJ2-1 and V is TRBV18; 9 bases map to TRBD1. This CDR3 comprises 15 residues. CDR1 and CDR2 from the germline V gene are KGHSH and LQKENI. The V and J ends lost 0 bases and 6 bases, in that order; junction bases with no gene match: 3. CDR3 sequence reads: CASSPPGQGSNEQFF. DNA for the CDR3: TGTGCCAGCTCACCACCGGGACAGGGTTCCAATGAGCAGTTCTTC. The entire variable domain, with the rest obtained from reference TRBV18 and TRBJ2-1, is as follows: NAGVMQNPRHLVRRRGQEARLRCSPMKGHSHVYWYRQLPEEGLKFMVYLQKENIIDESGMPKERFSAEFPKEGPSILRIQQVVRGDSAAYFCASSPPGQGSNEQFFGPGTRLTVL.

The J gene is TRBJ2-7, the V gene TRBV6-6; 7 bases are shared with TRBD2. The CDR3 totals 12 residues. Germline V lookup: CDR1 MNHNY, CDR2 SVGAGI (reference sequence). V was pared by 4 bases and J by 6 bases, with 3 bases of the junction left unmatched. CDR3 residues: CASSFPGGEQYF. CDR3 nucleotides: TGTGCCAGCAGTTTCCCGGGGGGCGAGCAGTACTTC.

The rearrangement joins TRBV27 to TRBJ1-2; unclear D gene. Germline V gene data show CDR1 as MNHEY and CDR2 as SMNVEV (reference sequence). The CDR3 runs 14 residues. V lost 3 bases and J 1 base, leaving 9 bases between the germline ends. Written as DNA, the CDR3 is TGTGCCAGCAGTTTCCTTAATGATAACTATGGCTACACCTTC. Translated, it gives CASSFLNDNYGYTF.

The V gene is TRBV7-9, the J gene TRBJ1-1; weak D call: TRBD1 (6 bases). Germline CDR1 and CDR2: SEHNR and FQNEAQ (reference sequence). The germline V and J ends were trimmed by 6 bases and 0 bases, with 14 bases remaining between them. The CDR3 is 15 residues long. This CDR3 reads CASRLQGGVNTEAFF. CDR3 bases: TGTGCCAGCAGATTACAGGGAGGGGTGAACACTGAAGCTTTCTTT.

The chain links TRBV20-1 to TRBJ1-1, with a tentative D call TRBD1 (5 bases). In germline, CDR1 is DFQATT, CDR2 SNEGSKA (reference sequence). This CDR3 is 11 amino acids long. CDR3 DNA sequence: TGCCGAGGGGAACGAAACACTGAAGCTTTCTTT. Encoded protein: CRGERNTEAFF.

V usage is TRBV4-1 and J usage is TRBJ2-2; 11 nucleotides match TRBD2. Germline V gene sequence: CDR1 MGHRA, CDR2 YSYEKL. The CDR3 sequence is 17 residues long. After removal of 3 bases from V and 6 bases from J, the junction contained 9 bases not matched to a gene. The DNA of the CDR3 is TGCGCCAGCAGCCATGTACTAGCGGGAGTACTCGCCGGGGAGCTGTTTTTT. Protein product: CASSHVLAGVLAGELFF.

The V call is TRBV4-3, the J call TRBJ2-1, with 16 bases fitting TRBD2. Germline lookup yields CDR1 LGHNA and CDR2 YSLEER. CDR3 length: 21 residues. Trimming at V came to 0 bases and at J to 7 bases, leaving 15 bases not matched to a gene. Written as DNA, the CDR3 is TGCGCCAGCAGCCAAGACCTTTCCACGGGACTAGCGGGAGGGCCCGGTAATGAGCAGTTCTTC. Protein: CASSQDLSTGLAGGPGNEQFF.

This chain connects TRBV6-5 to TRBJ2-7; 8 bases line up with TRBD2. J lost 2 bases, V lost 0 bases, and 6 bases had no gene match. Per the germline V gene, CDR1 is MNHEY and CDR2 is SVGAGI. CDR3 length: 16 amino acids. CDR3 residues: CASSYSAGGPPYEQYF. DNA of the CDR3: TGTGCCAGCAGTTACTCGGCGGGAGGCCCCCCCTACGAGCAGTACTTC.

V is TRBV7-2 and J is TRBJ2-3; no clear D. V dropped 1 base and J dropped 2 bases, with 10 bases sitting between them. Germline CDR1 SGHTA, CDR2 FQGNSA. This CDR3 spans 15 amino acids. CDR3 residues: CASSLGQISTDTQYF. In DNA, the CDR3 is TGTGCCAGCAGCTTAGGCCAAATATCCACAGATACGCAGTATTTT. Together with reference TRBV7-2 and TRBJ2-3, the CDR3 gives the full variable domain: GAGVSQSPSNKVTEKGKDVELRCDPISGHTALYWYRQSLGQGLEFLIYFQGNSAPDKSGLPSDRFSAERTGGSVSTLTIQRTQQEDSAVYLCASSLGQISTDTQYFGPGTRLTVL.

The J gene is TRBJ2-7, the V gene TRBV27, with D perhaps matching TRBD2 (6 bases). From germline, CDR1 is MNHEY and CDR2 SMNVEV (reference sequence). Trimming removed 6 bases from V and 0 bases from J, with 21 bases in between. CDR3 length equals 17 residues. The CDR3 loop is CASSPGLPFSSSYEQYF. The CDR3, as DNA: TGTGCCAGCAGCCCGGGACTCCCCTTCTCCAGCTCCTACGAGCAGTACTTC.

CDR3 sequence: CASSLNHRNSPLHF. The CDR3 nucleotides are TGTGCCAGCAGCCTCAACCACAGGAATTCACCCCTCCACTTT. V and J are TRBV7-2 and TRBJ1-6; perhaps TRBD1 as D (5 bases). V shed 5 bases and J shed 7 bases, with 12 bases lying between them. The CDR3 length is 14 residues. CDR1 is SGHTA and CDR2 is FQGNSA in the germline V gene. Combining the CDR3 with reference TRBV7-2 and TRBJ1-6 gives the whole variable domain GAGVSQSPSNKVTEKGKDVELRCDPISGHTALYWYRQSLGQGLEFLIYFQGNSAPDKSGLPSDRFSAERTGGSVSTLTIQRTQQEDSAVYLCASSLNHRNSPLHFGNGTRLTVT.

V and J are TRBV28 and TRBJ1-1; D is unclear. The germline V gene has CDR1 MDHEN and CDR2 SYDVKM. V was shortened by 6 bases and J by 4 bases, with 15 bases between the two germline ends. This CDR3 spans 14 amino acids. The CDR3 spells CASSPPPWGTEAFF. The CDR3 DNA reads TGTGCCAGCAGCCCACCTCCTTGGGGCACTGAAGCTTTCTTT.

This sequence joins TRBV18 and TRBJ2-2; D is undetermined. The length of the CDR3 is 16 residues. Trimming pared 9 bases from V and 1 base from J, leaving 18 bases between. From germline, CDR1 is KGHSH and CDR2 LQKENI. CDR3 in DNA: TGTGCCAGTCGGCAAAGCGTGTCAGGGAACACCGGGGAGCTGTTTTTT. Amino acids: CASRQSVSGNTGELFF.

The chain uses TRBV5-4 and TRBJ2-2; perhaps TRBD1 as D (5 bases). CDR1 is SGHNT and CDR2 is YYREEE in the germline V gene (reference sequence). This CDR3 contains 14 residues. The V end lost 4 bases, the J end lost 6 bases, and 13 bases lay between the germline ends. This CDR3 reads CASSPAKGSGELFF. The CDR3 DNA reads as TGTGCCAGCAGCCCCGCTAAGGGGTCCGGGGAGCTGTTTTTT.

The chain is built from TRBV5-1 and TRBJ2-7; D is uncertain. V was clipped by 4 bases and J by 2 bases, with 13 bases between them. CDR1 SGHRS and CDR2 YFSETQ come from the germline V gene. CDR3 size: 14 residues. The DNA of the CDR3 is TGCGCCAGCAGCAAGGTTGGCAGACCCTACGAGCAGTACTTC. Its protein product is CASSKVGRPYEQYF.

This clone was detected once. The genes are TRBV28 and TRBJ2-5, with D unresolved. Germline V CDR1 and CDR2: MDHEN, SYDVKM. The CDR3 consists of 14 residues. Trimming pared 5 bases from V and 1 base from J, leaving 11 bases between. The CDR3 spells CASSLPSFQETQYF. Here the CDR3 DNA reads TGTGCCAGCAGTCTCCCATCCTTCCAAGAGACCCAGTACTTC.

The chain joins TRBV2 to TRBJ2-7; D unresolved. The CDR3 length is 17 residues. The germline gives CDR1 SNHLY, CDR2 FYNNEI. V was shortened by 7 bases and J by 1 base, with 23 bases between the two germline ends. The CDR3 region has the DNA TGTGCCAGCAACCCCTTCCGGGCAGCCGCCATTTCCTACGAGCAGTACTTC. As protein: CASNPFRAAAISYEQYF.

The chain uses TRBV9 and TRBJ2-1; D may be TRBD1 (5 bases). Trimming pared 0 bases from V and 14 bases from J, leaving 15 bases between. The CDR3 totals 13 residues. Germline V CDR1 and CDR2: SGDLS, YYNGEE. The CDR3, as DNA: TGTGCCAGCAGCGTAGATGAGCAGGGTAGAGAGTTCTTC. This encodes CASSVDEQGREFF. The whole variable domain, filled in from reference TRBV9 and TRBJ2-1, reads DSGVTQTPKHLITATGQRVTLRCSPRSGDLSVYWYQQSLDQGLQFLIQYYNGEERAKGNILERFSAQQFPDLHSELNLSSLELGDSALYFCASSVDEQGREFFGPGTRLTVL.

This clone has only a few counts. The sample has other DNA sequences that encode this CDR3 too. DNA for the CDR3: TGTGCCTGGAGTGTTGACACTGAAGCTTTCTTT. Encoded protein: CAWSVDTEAFF. This chain links TRBV30 with TRBJ1-1; D gene unclear. The germline V and J ends were trimmed by 0 bases and 3 bases, with 2 bases remaining between them. The V gene's germline CDR1 is GTSNPN and CDR2 SVGIG (reference sequence). The CDR3 has 11 residues.

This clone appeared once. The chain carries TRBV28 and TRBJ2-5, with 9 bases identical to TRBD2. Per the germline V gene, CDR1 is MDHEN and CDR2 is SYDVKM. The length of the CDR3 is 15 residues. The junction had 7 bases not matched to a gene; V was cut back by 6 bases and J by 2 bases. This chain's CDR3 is CASSSAGGTQETQYF. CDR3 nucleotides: TGTGCCAGCAGCTCAGCGGGGGGCACTCAAGAGACCCAGTACTTC. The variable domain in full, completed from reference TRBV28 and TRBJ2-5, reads DVKVTQSSRYLVKRTGEKVFLECVQDMDHENMFWYRQDPGLGLRLIYFSYDVKMKEKGDIPEGYSVSREKKERFSLILESASTNQTSMYLCASSSAGGTQETQYFGPGTRLLVL.

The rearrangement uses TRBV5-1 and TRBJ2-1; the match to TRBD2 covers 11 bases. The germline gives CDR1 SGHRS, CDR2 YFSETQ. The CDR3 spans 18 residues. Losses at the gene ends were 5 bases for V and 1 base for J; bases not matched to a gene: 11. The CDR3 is CASRFGILAGGSYNEQFF. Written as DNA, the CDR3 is TGCGCCAGCAGATTTGGCATCCTAGCGGGAGGTTCCTACAATGAGCAGTTCTTC.

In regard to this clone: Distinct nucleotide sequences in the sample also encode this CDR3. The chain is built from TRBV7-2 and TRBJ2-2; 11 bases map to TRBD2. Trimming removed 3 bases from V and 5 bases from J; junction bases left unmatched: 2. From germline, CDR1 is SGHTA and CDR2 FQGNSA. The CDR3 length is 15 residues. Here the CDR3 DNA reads TGTGCCAGCAGCTTTAGCGGGAGGGGAACCGGGGAGCTGTTTTTT. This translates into CASSFSGRGTGELFF.